One and the same sample provided the 26 T cell receptor beta chains below, sequenced in a study of blood T cell repertoires in COVID-19. TCRdb's copy holds only in-frame clones and misses some; the assay was immunoSEQ multiplex PCR. There are roughly 70,000 clones in the sample; 85% to 90% occur only once, and roughly 6.3% lies in the top ten. Sequenced: peripheral blood. The receptors come from a woman aged 80 or over with active COVID-19.

The V call is TRBV29-1, the J call TRBJ2-5; D might be TRBD2 (5 bases). The CDR3 contains 12 residues. The ends were cut back, 8 bases at V and 2 bases at J, with 12 bases in the middle. In germline, CDR1 is SQVTM, CDR2 ANQGSEA. The CDR3 DNA follows: TGCAGCTCTCTAGGACTTCAAGAGACCCAGTACTTC. Encoded protein: CSSLGLQETQYF.

The rearrangement joins TRBV6-2 or TRBV6-3 to TRBJ2-1; TRBD1 matches at 9 bases. The germline V gene has CDR1 MNHEY and CDR2 SVGEGT. Trimming cost V 6 bases and J 7 bases; bases outside gene matches: 10. The CDR3 has 15 residues. In DNA, the CDR3 is TGTGCCAGCAGGCCTCGGGACAGGGTGCAGAATGAGCAGTTCTTC. It translates to CASRPRDRVQNEQFF.

This sequence joins TRBV6-5 and TRBJ2-2; D is unresolved. The V and J ends lost 8 bases and 6 bases respectively, with 16 bases between them. CDR1 is MNHEY and CDR2 is SVGAGI in the germline V gene. The CDR3 totals 14 residues. CDR3 sequence (DNA): TGTGCCAGCTCGACGTTTAGCCCGGCCGGGGAGCTGTTTTTT. Translation gives CASSTFSPAGELFF.

J is TRBJ2-3 and V is TRBV28; 7 bases match TRBD1. The CDR3 is 14 residues long. Germline CDR1 is MDHEN and CDR2 is SYDVKM. The J segment lost 6 bases and the V segment lost 4 bases, leaving 7 bases of the junction unmatched. CDR3 sequence (DNA): TGTGCCAGCAGTTGGAAAAGGGGGCAGGATACGCAGTATTTT. Its protein product is CASSWKRGQDTQYF.

The chain recombines TRBV10-3 with TRBJ2-2, with D perhaps TRBD1 (5 bases). Germline V gene data show CDR1 as ENHRY and CDR2 as SYGVKD. The CDR3 extends over 12 amino acids. Trimming cost V 5 bases and J 4 bases, with 5 bases left between them. This CDR3 reads CAISQGTGELFF. In DNA form, the CDR3 reads TGTGCCATCAGTCAGGGCACCGGGGAGCTGTTTTTT.

The chain is built from TRBV28 and TRBJ2-6, with 11 bases lining up with TRBD1. Germline-derived CDR1 and CDR2 are MDHEN and SYDVKM. V was pared by 1 base and J by 2 bases, with 1 base of the junction left unmatched. The CDR3 runs to 17 residues. The CDR3 protein is CASSLSDRGPGANVLTF. In DNA form, the CDR3 reads TGTGCCAGCAGTTTATCGGACAGGGGGCCTGGGGCCAACGTCCTGACTTTC.

The chain recombines TRBV7-9 with TRBJ2-3; D might be TRBD2 (5 bases). Per the germline V gene, CDR1 is SEHNR and CDR2 is FQNEAQ (reference sequence). The CDR3 has 15 residues. V gave up 4 bases and J gave up 1 base, with 12 bases separating them. Here the CDR3 DNA reads TGTGCCAGCAGCTACCGAGGGCGGGGCACAGATACGCAGTATTTT. It yields the protein CASSYRGRGTDTQYF.

The rearrangement joins TRBV28 to TRBJ2-1; D call uncertain. CDR3 size: 14 residues. Germline-derived CDR1 and CDR2 are MDHEN and SYDVKM. Trimming removed 2 bases at V and 4 bases at J, with 9 bases between. The CDR3 sequence: CASSLQAAYNEQFF. CDR3 coding DNA: TGTGCCAGCAGTTTACAAGCCGCGTACAATGAGCAGTTCTTC.

The J gene is TRBJ1-4, the V gene TRBV14; weak D call: TRBD1 (5 bases). Germline CDR1 and CDR2: SGHDN and FVKESK. Trimming pared 0 bases from V and 7 bases from J, leaving 21 bases between. CDR3 length: 18 residues. CDR3: CASSQDPQNVGLSEKLFF. The CDR3 region has the DNA TGTGCCAGCAGCCAAGACCCCCAAAACGTGGGGCTAAGTGAAAAACTGTTTTTT.

The chain combines TRBV3-1 (or the pseudogene TRBV3-2) with TRBJ1-2, with TRBD1 as a possible D gene (6 bases). V lost 1 base, J lost 2 bases, and 8 bases lay in between. CDR3 length equals 14 residues. Germline-derived CDR1 and CDR2 are LGHDT and YNNKEL (reference sequence). The CDR3 DNA is TGTGCCAGCAGCCAAGTTGGGGGCAACTATGGCTACACCTTC. It is translated as CASSQVGGNYGYTF.

This chain joins TRBV5-1 and TRBJ1-2; 7 bases are a match to TRBD1. With V trimmed by 4 bases and J by 8 bases, 11 bases remained unmatched. The CDR3 is 14 residues long. Germline CDR1 reads SGHRS; CDR2 reads YFSETQ. The CDR3 loop reads CASSSPGQKEGYTF. The CDR3 DNA reads as TGCGCCAGCAGCAGTCCGGGACAGAAGGAAGGCTACACCTTC.

This sequence joins TRBV6-1 and TRBJ2-5; possibly TRBD2 for D (5 bases). V lost 4 bases, J lost 2 bases, and 26 bases lay in between. The CDR3 spans 19 residues. In germline, CDR1 is MNHNS, CDR2 SASEGT. CDR3 residues: CASSGHRESRRWWQETQYF. CDR3 nucleotides: TGTGCCAGCAGTGGACACCGGGAAAGCAGACGGTGGTGGCAAGAGACCCAGTACTTC.

The chain carries TRBV27 and TRBJ1-5, with D maybe TRBD1 (6 bases). The CDR3 totals 12 residues. Per germline, CDR1 MNHEY and CDR2 SMNVEV (reference sequence). V lost 6 bases to trimming and J lost 7 bases, with 10 bases between them. In DNA form, the CDR3 reads TGTGCCAGCAGCCAAACAGGGCAGCCCCAGCATTTT. Its protein is CASSQTGQPQHF.

This chain links TRBV2 with TRBJ2-7, with 10 bases that match TRBD2. CDR1 and CDR2 from the germline V gene are SNHLY and FYNNEI. There are 15 residues in the CDR3. Trimming at V came to 2 bases and at J to 7 bases, leaving 8 bases not matched to a gene. In nucleotides, the CDR3 is TGTGCCAGCAGTGAACCCCTAGCGGGAGTTGGGGAGCAGTACTTC. Its translation is CASSEPLAGVGEQYF. Together with reference TRBV2 and TRBJ2-7, the CDR3 gives the full variable domain: EPEVTQTPSHQVTQMGQEVILRCVPISNHLYFYWYRQILGQKVEFLVSFYNNEISEKSEIFDDQFSVERPDGSNFTLKIRSTKLEDSAMYFCASSEPLAGVGEQYFGPGTRLTVT.

The gene calls are TRBV5-1 and TRBJ2-6; D perhaps matches TRBD1 (6 bases). The germline CDR1 and CDR2 sequences are SGHRS and YFSETQ. The V end was cut by 4 bases, the J end by 2 bases, with 16 bases between. CDR3 length equals 17 residues. CDR3 bases: TGCGCCAGCAGCCTCGAAGGGGGTGGCACTGGGGCCAACGTCCTGACTTTC. It specifies CASSLEGGGTGANVLTF. Based on the CDR3 plus reference TRBV5-1 and TRBJ2-6, the full variable domain is KAGVTQTPRYLIKTRGQQVTLSCSPISGHRSVSWYQQTPGQGLQFLFEYFSETQRNKGNFPGRFSGRQFSNSRSEMNVSTLELGDSALYLCASSLEGGGTGANVLTFGAGSRLTVL.

The gene calls are TRBV7-8 and TRBJ2-7; weak D call: TRBD2 (7 bases). The CDR3 has 14 amino acids. Germline V lookup: CDR1 SGHVS, CDR2 FQNEAQ. V shed 7 bases and J shed 7 bases, with 20 bases lying between them. Written as DNA, the CDR3 is TGTGCCAGCACCCGGGACCGGGGGGCAAGTGAGCAGTACTTC. It encodes CASTRDRGASEQYF.

The CDR3 DNA is TGTGCCAGCAGTGTCAACCTAAACTATAGCAATCAGCCCCAGCATTTT. Amino acid sequence: CASSVNLNYSNQPQHF. The chain carries TRBV2 and TRBJ1-5; D is uncertain. The CDR3 consists of 16 residues. CDR1 and CDR2 from the germline V gene are SNHLY and FYNNEI. The ends were cut back, 4 bases at V and 0 bases at J, with 13 bases in the middle.

V usage is TRBV20-1 and J usage is TRBJ2-7, with TRBD1 identical over 8 bases. In germline, CDR1 is DFQATT, CDR2 SNEGSKA (reference sequence). The CDR3 is 15 residues long. V lost 3 bases, J lost 2 bases, and 9 bases stayed unmatched. The CDR3 reads CSASFPGGIAYEQYF. The CDR3 nucleotides are TGCAGTGCTAGTTTTCCAGGGGGCATCGCCTACGAGCAGTACTTC.

J is TRBJ2-6 and V is TRBV27; no clear D. CDR1 is MNHEY and CDR2 is SMNVEV in the germline V gene (reference sequence). This CDR3 has 16 amino acids. The ends were cut back, 3 bases at V and 0 bases at J, with 9 bases in the middle. The CDR3 loop reads CASSLVRSSGANVLTF. In DNA, the CDR3 is TGTGCCAGCAGTTTGGTCAGAAGCTCTGGGGCCAACGTCCTGACTTTC.

This clone has a handful of counts. The rearrangement links TRBV3-1 (or the pseudogene TRBV3-2) to TRBJ1-3; D is undetermined. CDR3 length: 14 residues. Looked up from germline, CDR1 is LGHDT and CDR2 is YNNKEL (reference sequence). Trimming pared 0 bases from V and 0 bases from J, leaving 3 bases between. CDR3 nucleotides: TGTGCCAGCAGCCAAGAATACTCTGGAAACACCATATATTTT. Translated: CASSQEYSGNTIYF.

The J gene is TRBJ2-3, the V gene TRBV29-1; 13 nucleotides agree with TRBD2. CDR1 is SQVTM and CDR2 is ANQGSEA in the germline V gene. The ends lost 4 bases at V and 1 base at J; junction bases unmatched: 2. This CDR3 is 15 amino acids long. CDR3 residues: CSVGGTSGGTDTQYF. DNA of the CDR3: TGCAGCGTTGGCGGGACTAGCGGGGGCACAGATACGCAGTATTTT.

V gene TRBV3-1 (or the pseudogene TRBV3-2) combines with J gene TRBJ1-2; D may be TRBD1 (6 bases). From germline, CDR1 is LGHDT and CDR2 YNNKEL (reference sequence). Deletions cut 5 bases from V and 0 bases from J, with 10 bases between. This CDR3 is built from 14 residues. CDR3 protein: CASSGTLANYGYTF. The CDR3 nucleotides are TGTGCCAGCAGCGGGACACTCGCTAACTATGGCTACACCTTC.

J is TRBJ2-5 and V is TRBV6-5; TRBD1 might be the D (5 bases). Deletions cut 8 bases from V and 5 bases from J, with 12 bases between. This CDR3 comprises 12 residues. Germline lookup yields CDR1 MNHEY and CDR2 SVGAGI. CDR3 coding DNA: TGTGCCAGCGGTTTCAGGGTCGAGACCCAGTACTTC. Translating gives CASGFRVETQYF.

V and J are TRBV5-5 and TRBJ1-4; D is possibly TRBD1 (5 bases). Trimming pared 3 bases from V and 1 base from J, leaving 7 bases between. The CDR3 sequence is 14 residues long. CDR1 and CDR2 (germline): SGHKS, YYEKEE (reference sequence). The CDR3, as DNA: TGTGCCAGCAGCTACGGGGGAACTAATGAAAAACTGTTTTTT. Its protein is CASSYGGTNEKLFF.

The rearrangement uses TRBV4-1 and TRBJ2-1; 16 nucleotides align to TRBD2. The CDR3 is 21 residues long. J was trimmed by 2 bases and V by 4 bases; bases with no gene match: 14. Germline lookup yields CDR1 MGHRA and CDR2 YSYEKL. The CDR3 spells CASSLPGAGTSGRAAYNEQFF. CDR3 DNA sequence: TGCGCCAGCAGCCTCCCGGGAGCCGGGACTAGCGGGAGGGCCGCCTACAATGAGCAGTTCTTC.

The rearrangement uses TRBV19 and TRBJ2-7; D possibly corresponds to TRBD2 (5 bases). Trimming took 5 bases from V and 9 from J, leaving 26 bases between them. The CDR3 sequence is 16 residues long. CDR1 is LNHDA, CDR2 SQIVND, per germline (reference sequence). The CDR3 DNA sequence: TGTGCCAGTAGTCCAAGACGGATGAGCGGAGGTGCAGGGCAGTACTTC. It specifies CASSPRRMSGGAGQYF.